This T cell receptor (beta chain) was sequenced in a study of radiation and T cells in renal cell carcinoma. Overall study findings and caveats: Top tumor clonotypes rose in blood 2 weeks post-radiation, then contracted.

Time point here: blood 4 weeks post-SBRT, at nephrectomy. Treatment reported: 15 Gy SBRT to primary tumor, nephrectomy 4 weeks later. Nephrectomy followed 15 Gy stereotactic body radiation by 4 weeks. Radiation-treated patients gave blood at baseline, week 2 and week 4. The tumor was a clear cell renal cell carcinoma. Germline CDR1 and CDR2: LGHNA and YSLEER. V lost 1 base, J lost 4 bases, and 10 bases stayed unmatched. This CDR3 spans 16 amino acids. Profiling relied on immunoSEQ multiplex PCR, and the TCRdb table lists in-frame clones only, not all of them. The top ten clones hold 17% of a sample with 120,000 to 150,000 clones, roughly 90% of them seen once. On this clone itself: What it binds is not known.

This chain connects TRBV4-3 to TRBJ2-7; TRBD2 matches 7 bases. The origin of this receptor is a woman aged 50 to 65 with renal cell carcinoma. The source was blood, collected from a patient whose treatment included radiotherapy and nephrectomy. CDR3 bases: TGCGCCAGCAGCCAAGGATTTGCTAGCGGATATTACGAGCAGTACTTC. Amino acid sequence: CASSQGFASGYYEQYF.